Below, one T cell receptor beta chain is given with its context. Its antigen remains unidentified. Base qualities are not at hand, and no much larger clone is one base apart. From cysteine to phenylalanine, the CDR3 is 15 amino acids long. CDR3 DNA is the only sequence kept; it has 45 bases, read in frame from the first base. V lost 7 bases and J lost 8 bases, and the count of bases not matched to a germline gene is 8. The CDR1 and CDR2 encoded by the germline V gene are SNHLY and FYNNEI. This record comes from a study of T cell responses to AZD1222 COVID-19 vaccine (dated by TCRdb to the early 2020s). Study-wide context: AZD1222 recipients whose second dose came at about 4 weeks and those whose second dose came at about 12 weeks were combined into one group, since spike-specific TCR depth and breadth did not differ between the two schedules. TCR sequencing was performed for roughly 240 trial participants, of whom about 200 were given two doses of AZD1222 and roughly 25 were given two doses of MenACWY control vaccine. Trial participants were enrolled into age subgroups of 18-55, 56-69 and 70-plus years, which contained approximately 150, 30 and 60 TCR-sequenced participants, respectively. Summary of the overall study and its limitations: Conclusions about previously exposed vaccinees were limited because only six or seven AZD1222 recipients were SARS-CoV-2 seropositive at baseline. Participants were mostly white British, with more females than males. The authors suggested clonal diversity may have been underestimated. In the small 56-69-year group, the increase in depth fell short of significance, most likely because of low power. The whole spike protein was spanned by vaccine-associated CD4 TCRs, and dominant responses were seen in regions 160-218 and 743-854. Epitopes outside the regions mutated in the B.1.351 and B.1.1.7 variants were reportedly recognized by nearly half of the unique spike-specific TCRs. Because no day 14 peak-response samples were available, repertoires were characterized only after the peak T cell response. After two AZD1222 doses, spike-specific TCR breadth and depth were significantly higher than at day 0 and than in MenACWY recipients.

In the paper's terms, the time point label means: baseline before first vaccination. Vaccinee samples came from UK trials COV001 and COV002, including a single-blind randomized controlled phase 2/3 trial of AZD1222 (ChAdOx1 nCoV-19) in healthy adults. Trial participant PBMC samples were collected at day 0 and day 28 after the second dose for TCRbeta chain sequencing. The CDR3 regions of human TCRbeta chains were analyzed by immunosequencing. As for the authors' bioinformatics: TCRs in the repertoires were matched against a reference library of SARS-CoV-2-specific TCRs that had been generated with the MIRA antigen-specificity platform. Breadth meant the fraction of unique TCRs that were SARS-CoV-2-associated, whereas depth meant the fraction of total T cells that were SARS-CoV-2-associated. Using the MIRA data, each spike-specific TCR was assigned both to the spike region to which the TCR was reactive and to a CD4 or CD8 class. Log10-transformed breadth and depth values were compared by one-way ANOVA with Sidak's multiple comparisons tests. TCRdb holds this immuneACCESS table with in-frame rearrangements only. Some clones are missing; in checked studies, unresolved V genes explain under half, and the rest has no known cause. V and J calls and clone size follow that table, whereas D and trimming were derived from the DNA. For this sample the table gives 90,000 to 120,000 clones, of which 90% to 95% were detected only once. The ten biggest clones cover around 20% of the sample.

This material consisted of peripheral blood, taken on day 0 of AZD1222 vaccination. This receptor chain uses TRBV2 and TRBJ1-6, with TRBD1 identical over 10 junction bases. The TCR was taken from an adult in good health. The nucleotides are TGTGCCAGCAACCCCAGGACAGGGGGAGATTCACCCCTCCACTTT. It specifies CASNPRTGGDSPLHF.